This is a list of T cell receptor beta chains from one sample in a study of blood T cell repertoires in COVID-19. Measured with immunoSEQ multiplex PCR; TCRdb has only the in-frame clones, and not every one. The top ten clones hold around 10% of a sample with roughly 140,000 clones, around 87% of them seen once. The sequenced material came from PBMCs or T cells enriched from blood (not recorded which). These receptors were obtained from a man in his fifties or sixties who had recovered from COVID-19. CDR3s include the opening cysteine and the closing phenylalanine or tryptophan. A D gene is named only where the DNA matches it firmly. Clone size appears in some rows only: once, few, many, or a class for an expanded clone.

j_call,v_call,d_call,clone_size,cdr3_nt,cdr3_aa
TRBJ1-6,TRBV6-6,TRBD1,NA,TGTGCCAGCAGTTCACAGGGGGCTGGATCACCCCTCCACTTT,CASSSQGAGSPLHF
TRBJ2-2,TRBV15,TRBD1,NA,TGTGCCACGGGACAGGTTGGGGGCTCCGGGGAGCTGTTTTTT,CATGQVGGSGELFF
TRBJ2-1,TRBV2,TRBD1,NA,TGTGCCAGCAGTGAAAGAGACAGGGGAGCCTACAATGAGCAGTTCTTC,CASSERDRGAYNEQFF
TRBJ1-2,TRBV5-6,TRBD1,NA,TGTGCCAGCACCGGAGGTGGGACAGCTAACTATGGCTACACCTTC,CASTGGGTANYGYTF
TRBJ2-6,TRBV9,NA,NA,TGTGCCAGCCTTTCCTCTGGGGCCAACGTCCTGACTTTC,CASLSSGANVLTF
TRBJ2-3,TRBV29-1,TRBD1,NA,TGCAGCGTACCCGACAGGGGCACAACAGATACGCAGTATTTT,CSVPDRGTTDTQYF
TRBJ1-5,TRBV6-1,NA,few,TGTGCCAGCAGTGAACAGGGGAATCAGCCCCAGCATTTT,CASSEQGNQPQHF
TRBJ2-1,TRBV7-9,TRBD2,NA,TGTGCCAGCGTCCTAGCGGGAGGGCCAAATGAGCAGTTCTTC,CASVLAGGPNEQFF
TRBJ1-3,TRBV4-2,NA,NA,TGTGCCAGCAGCCCACAGGGATCTGGAAACACCATATATTTT,CASSPQGSGNTIYF
TRBJ2-7,TRBV6-5,NA,NA,TGTGCCAGCAGTTACTCGAATTCAGGGGTTTACGAGCAGTACTTC,CASSYSNSGVYEQYF
TRBJ2-2,TRBV10-1,NA,NA,TGCCCGCAGTGGGTCACAGGCTTCGCCGGCAACACCGGGGAGCTGTTTTTT,CPQWVTGFAGNTGELFF
TRBJ2-5,TRBV27,NA,NA,TGTGCCAGTAGCAGTCAGATGTCTTTGAAACAAGAGACCCAGTACTTC,CASSSQMSLKQETQYF
TRBJ1-5,TRBV19,NA,few,TGTGCCAGTAGTAGAGCTAACCCAAGGGAGTTGGCAACTTATAGCAATCAGCCCCAGCATTTT,CASSRANPRELATYSNQPQHF
TRBJ2-7,TRBV11-2,NA,NA,TGTGCCAGCAGCCCCCGGAGGATCGGGGAGCAGTACTTC,CASSPRRIGEQYF
TRBJ2-1,TRBV28,NA,NA,TGTGCCAGCAGTTTATGGGGTCCGAGAGGGAACTACAATGAGCAGTTCTTC,CASSLWGPRGNYNEQFF
TRBJ1-1,TRBV18,TRBD1,NA,TGTGCCAGCTCATCCAGGACAGGGGCGGTCACTGAAGCTTTCTTT,CASSSRTGAVTEAFF
TRBJ2-3,TRBV19,NA,few,TGTGCCAGTTCCACCCAGGGAAAAAAACACGATACGCAGTATTTT,CASSTQGKKHDTQYF
TRBJ2-7,TRBV11-2,TRBD1,NA,TGTGCCAGCAGCTTAGTAGGGGGCCCCTACGAGCAGTACTTC,CASSLVGGPYEQYF
TRBJ2-5,TRBV11-2,TRBD2,NA,TGTGCCAGCAGCCCCGGACTAGCCCGGGAGACCCAGTACTTC,CASSPGLARETQYF
TRBJ2-3,TRBV7-3,NA,NA,TGTGCCAGCAGCCCACAGGGATCTAGCACAGATACGCAGTATTTT,CASSPQGSSTDTQYF
TRBJ2-1,TRBV28,NA,NA,TGTGCCAGCAGACTCACGAGCTCCTACAATGAGCAGTTCTTC,CASRLTSSYNEQFF
TRBJ1-5,TRBV19,TRBD1,NA,TGTGCCAGTAGTACAGGGACAGGTCGCAATCAGCCCCAGCATTTT,CASSTGTGRNQPQHF
TRBJ1-3,TRBV11-2,NA,NA,TGTGCCAGCAGCTTTGCAGGGGTAACAGGAAACACCATATATTTT,CASSFAGVTGNTIYF
TRBJ1-4,TRBV9,NA,NA,TGTGCCAGCAGCGGCTCAGGGGCAGGTGAAAAACTGTTTTTT,CASSGSGAGEKLFF
TRBJ2-2,TRBV19,TRBD2,once,TGTGCCAGTAGTCCAACTAGCGGGAGTCGGGGCGGGGAGCTGTTTTTT,CASSPTSGSRGGELFF
TRBJ2-3,TRBV5-1,NA,NA,TGCGCCAGCAGCCGGCTAGCCGGTGGAGATACGCAGTATTTT,CASSRLAGGDTQYF
TRBJ1-2,TRBV9,TRBD1,NA,TGTGCCAGCAGCGTGGACCAGGGGGCGCGTGGCTACACCTTC,CASSVDQGARGYTF
TRBJ2-7,TRBV7-6,TRBD2,NA,TGTGCCAGCAGCCCAGAATTAGCGGGAGAGGGCTACGAGCAGTACTTC,CASSPELAGEGYEQYF
TRBJ2-7,TRBV7-9,NA,few,TGTGCCAGCAGCTCCCAGTTCTACGAGCAGTACTTC,CASSSQFYEQYF
TRBJ2-6,TRBV11-2,NA,NA,TGTGCCAGCAGCTACGATTTAGGGGCTGGGGCCAACGTCCTGACTTTC,CASSYDLGAGANVLTF
TRBJ1-1,TRBV30,NA,few,TGTGCCTGGAAGAGATCGGTGCGGACTGAAGCTTTCTTT,CAWKRSVRTEAFF
TRBJ2-7,TRBV7-6,TRBD1,NA,TGTGCCAGCAGCTTAGTGGGACAGACCGTCGAGCAGTACTTC,CASSLVGQTVEQYF
TRBJ2-4,TRBV5-1,TRBD2,NA,TGCGCCAGCAGCTCGGGACTAGCGGGGGTTCGAAGCATTCAGTACTTC,CASSSGLAGVRSIQYF
TRBJ1-1,TRBV10-3,TRBD1,NA,TGTGCCATCAGTGGGGGAGACAGGGTGAACACTGAAGCTTTCTTT,CAISGGDRVNTEAFF
TRBJ2-1,TRBV27,TRBD2,NA,TGTGCCAGCAGTTTATCTAGCGGGAGTTTTAAGTATGAGCAGTTCTTC,CASSLSSGSFKYEQFF
TRBJ2-7,TRBV28,TRBD1,NA,TGTGCCAGCAGCATCCCGGGACAGGGGATTACCTACGAGCAGTACTTC,CASSIPGQGITYEQYF
TRBJ1-2,TRBV2,NA,NA,TGTGCCAGCAGTGAGTGGCAGTATGGCTACACCTTC,CASSEWQYGYTF
TRBJ2-2,TRBV7-3,TRBD2,NA,TGTGCCAGCAGCTCCGGACTAGCGGGAGGGGTCGGGGAGCTGTTTTTT,CASSSGLAGGVGELFF
TRBJ1-6,TRBV6-5,TRBD1,NA,TGTGCCAGCAGTTACTGGGGACAGGGAGATTCACCCCTCCACTTT,CASSYWGQGDSPLHF
TRBJ2-7,TRBV13,TRBD2,NA,TGTGCCAGCAGCCCAACTAGCGGGACCTTTTACGAGCAGTACTTC,CASSPTSGTFYEQYF
TRBJ2-7,TRBV2,NA,few,TGTGCCACCTCAGGGCAGGGAGGAGGGCTCGAGCAGTACTTC,CATSGQGGGLEQYF
TRBJ1-3,TRBV7-9,NA,NA,TGTGCCAGCAGCTTAAGTCGGGGTGGAAACACCATATATTTT,CASSLSRGGNTIYF
TRBJ2-7,TRBV7-9,NA,NA,TGTGCCAGCGCACAGCCGGGGGGCCTGTACGAGCAGTACTTC,CASAQPGGLYEQYF
TRBJ2-7,TRBV4-1,NA,NA,TGCGCCAGCAGCCAAGATTACCCGGGGAGCTCCTACGAGCAGTACTTC,CASSQDYPGSSYEQYF
TRBJ2-3,TRBV7-9,TRBD2,NA,TGTGCCAGCAGCCCCCGGCTAGCGGGGGGGACTAGCACAGATACGCAGTATTTT,CASSPRLAGGTSTDTQYF
TRBJ2-3,TRBV12-3/TRBV12-4,TRBD2,NA,TGTGCCAGCAGTCAGACTAGCCCTACGCAGTATTTT,CASSQTSPTQYF
TRBJ2-7,TRBV7-9,NA,NA,TGTGCCAGCAGCTTAGCTCTAGCGCCTACCTACGAGCAGTACTTC,CASSLALAPTYEQYF
TRBJ2-7,TRBV5-6,NA,NA,TGTGCCAGCAGCTCCGTATCGTTCGCCTACGAGCAGTACTTC,CASSSVSFAYEQYF
TRBJ1-2,TRBV29-1,NA,NA,TGCAGCGTTGAAGGACTAAGAAACTATGGCTACACCTTC,CSVEGLRNYGYTF
TRBJ2-3,TRBV28,TRBD2,NA,TGTGCCAGCAGCCTTCATCTAGCGGGAGCTTCGGATACGCAGTATTTT,CASSLHLAGASDTQYF
TRBJ1-2,TRBV24-1,NA,NA,TGTGCCACCAGTGATGACGACAGGTTCTATGGCTACACCTTC,CATSDDDRFYGYTF
TRBJ1-1,TRBV4-2,NA,once,TGTGCCAGCAGCCAAGACGGGGGGCAGCGAATAGCTTTCTTT,CASSQDGGQRIAFF
TRBJ1-2,TRBV9,NA,NA,TGTGCCAGCAGCCCGAAAGCGCCTAACTATGGCTACACCTTC,CASSPKAPNYGYTF
TRBJ1-2,TRBV27,NA,NA,TGTGCCAGCGGTCACGGAGGTATTCCCTATGGCTACACCTTC,CASGHGGIPYGYTF
TRBJ2-7,TRBV2,TRBD1,NA,TGTGCCAGCAGGAGGACAGGGAGCTCCTACGAGCAGTACTTC,CASRRTGSSYEQYF
TRBJ1-1,TRBV6-5,TRBD1,once,TGTGCCAGCAATCACAGGGGCGTTCAGAACACTGAAGCTTTCTTT,CASNHRGVQNTEAFF
TRBJ2-1,TRBV3-1/TRBV3-2,NA,NA,TGTGCCAGCAGCCACCGCCCGCGTACCACCAATGAGCAGTTCTTC,CASSHRPRTTNEQFF